Below, one T cell receptor beta chain is given with its context. Its antigen is unknown. The data were produced by immunoSEQ multiplex PCR, yet TCRdb's version contains in-frame clones alone and is incomplete. The top ten hold approximately 8% of the sample, which has under 70,000 clones, 86% seen once. The data were taken from a study of OX40 agonist ivuxolimab in advanced cancers. Findings and limits, study-wide: CD8+ T cells showed, on average, more clonal expansion than CD4+ cells. Antigen targets of the expanded peripheral T cells went undetermined.

CDR1 is MNHEY and CDR2 is SVGAGI in the germline V gene. The CDR3 length is 16 residues. V dropped 2 bases and J dropped 0 bases, with 14 bases sitting between them. Sequencing was performed on CD4+ or CD8+ T cells sorted from blood, taken in a trial of the OX40 agonist ivuxolimab. The clonotype comes from an adult with an advanced solid tumor such as melanoma, head and neck, liver or kidney cancer. V and J are TRBV6-5 and TRBJ2-7; D is perhaps TRBD1 (6 bases). The CDR3 region is CASSYGAGVISYEQYF. The DNA of the CDR3 is TGTGCCAGCAGTTACGGGGCAGGGGTTATCTCCTACGAGCAGTACTTC.